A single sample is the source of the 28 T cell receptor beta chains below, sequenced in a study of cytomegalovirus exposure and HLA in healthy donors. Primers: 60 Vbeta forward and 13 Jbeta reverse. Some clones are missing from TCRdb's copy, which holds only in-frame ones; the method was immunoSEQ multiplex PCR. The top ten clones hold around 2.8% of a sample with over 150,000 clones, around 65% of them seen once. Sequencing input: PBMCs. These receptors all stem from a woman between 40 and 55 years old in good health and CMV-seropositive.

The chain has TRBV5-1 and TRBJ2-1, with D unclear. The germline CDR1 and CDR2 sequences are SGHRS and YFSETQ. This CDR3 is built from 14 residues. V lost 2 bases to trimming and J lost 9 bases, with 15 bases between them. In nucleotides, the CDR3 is TGCGCCAGCAGCTTACAGCCTCTGGCTGGTGAGCAGTTCTTC. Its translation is CASSLQPLAGEQFF. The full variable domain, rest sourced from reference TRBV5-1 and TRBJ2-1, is KAGVTQTPRYLIKTRGQQVTLSCSPISGHRSVSWYQQTPGQGLQFLFEYFSETQRNKGNFPGRFSGRQFSNSRSEMNVSTLELGDSALYLCASSLQPLAGEQFFGPGTRLTVL.

CDR3 in DNA: TGTGCCAGCTCACGCGACCAAGAGACCCAGTACTTC. Residues: CASSRDQETQYF. This rearrangement joins TRBV18 to TRBJ2-5; D is unresolved. The CDR3 spans 12 residues. CDR1 and CDR2 from the germline V gene are KGHSH and LQKENI. V was shortened by 4 bases and J by 0 bases, with 3 bases between the two germline ends. The whole variable domain, filled in from reference TRBV18 and TRBJ2-5, reads NAGVMQNPRHLVRRRGQEARLRCSPMKGHSHVYWYRQLPEEGLKFMVYLQKENIIDESGMPKERFSAEFPKEGPSILRIQQVVRGDSAAYFCASSRDQETQYFGPGTRLLVL.

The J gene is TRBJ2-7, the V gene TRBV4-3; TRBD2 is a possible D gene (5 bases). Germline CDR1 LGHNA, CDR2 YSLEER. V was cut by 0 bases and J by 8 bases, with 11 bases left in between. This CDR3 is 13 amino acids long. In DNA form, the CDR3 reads TGCGCCAGCAGCCAAGATCCAGGACTCCAGCAGTACTTC. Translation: CASSQDPGLQQYF.

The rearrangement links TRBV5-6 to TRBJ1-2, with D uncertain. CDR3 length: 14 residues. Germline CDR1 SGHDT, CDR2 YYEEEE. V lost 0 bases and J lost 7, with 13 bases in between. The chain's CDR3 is CASSLAGHAGGYTF. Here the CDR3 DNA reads TGTGCCAGCAGCTTGGCTGGTCACGCGGGTGGCTACACCTTC. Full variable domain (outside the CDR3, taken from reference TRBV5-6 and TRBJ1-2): DAGVTQSPTHLIKTRGQQVTLRCSPKSGHDTVSWYQQALGQGPQFIFQYYEEEERQRGNFPDRFSGHQFPNYSSELNVNALLLGDSALYLCASSLAGHAGGYTFGSGTRLTVV.

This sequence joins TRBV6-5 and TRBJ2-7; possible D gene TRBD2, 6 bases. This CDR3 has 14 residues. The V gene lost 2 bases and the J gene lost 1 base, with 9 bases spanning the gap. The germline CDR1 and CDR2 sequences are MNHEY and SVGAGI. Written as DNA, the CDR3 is TGTGCCAGCAGTTACGGGACTGCTTCCTACGAGCAGTACTTC. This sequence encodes CASSYGTASYEQYF.

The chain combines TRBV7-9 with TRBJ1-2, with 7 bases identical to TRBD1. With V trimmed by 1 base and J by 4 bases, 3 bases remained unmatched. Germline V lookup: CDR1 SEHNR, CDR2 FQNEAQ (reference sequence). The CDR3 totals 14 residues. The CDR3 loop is CASSLEGQIYGYTF. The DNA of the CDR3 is TGTGCCAGCAGCTTAGAGGGACAGATCTATGGCTACACCTTC. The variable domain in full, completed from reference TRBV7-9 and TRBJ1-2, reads DTGVSQNPRHKITKRGQNVTFRCDPISEHNRLYWYRQTLGQGPEFLTYFQNEAQLEKSRLLSDRFSAERPKGSFSTLEIQRTEQGDSAMYLCASSLEGQIYGYTFGSGTRLTVV.

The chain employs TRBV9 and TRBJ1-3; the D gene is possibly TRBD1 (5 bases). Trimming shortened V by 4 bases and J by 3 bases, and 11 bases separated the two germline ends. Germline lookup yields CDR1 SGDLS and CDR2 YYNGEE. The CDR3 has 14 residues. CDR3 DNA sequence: TGTGCCAGCAGCCTGGGCCAGGGTGGAAACACCATATATTTT. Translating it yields CASSLGQGGNTIYF.

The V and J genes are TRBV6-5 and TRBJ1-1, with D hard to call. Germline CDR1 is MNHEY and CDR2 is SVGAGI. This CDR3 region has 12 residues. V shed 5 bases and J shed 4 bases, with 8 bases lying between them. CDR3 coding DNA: TGTGCCAGCAGTGAGTCCGGCACTGAAGCTTTCTTT. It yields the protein CASSESGTEAFF.

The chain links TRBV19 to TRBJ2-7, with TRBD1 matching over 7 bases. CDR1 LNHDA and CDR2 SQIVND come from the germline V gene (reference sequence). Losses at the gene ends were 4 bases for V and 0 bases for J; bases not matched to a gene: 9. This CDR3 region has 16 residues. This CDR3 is CASSKTRTGFSYEQYF. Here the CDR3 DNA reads TGTGCCAGTAGTAAAACAAGGACAGGCTTCTCCTACGAGCAGTACTTC.

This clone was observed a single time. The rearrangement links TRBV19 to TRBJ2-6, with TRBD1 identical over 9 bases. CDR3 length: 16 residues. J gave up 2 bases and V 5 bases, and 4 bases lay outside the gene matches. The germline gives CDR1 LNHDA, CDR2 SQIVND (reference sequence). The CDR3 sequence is CASSPGQGTGANVLTF. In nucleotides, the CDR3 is TGTGCCAGTAGTCCCGGACAGGGGACTGGGGCCAACGTCCTGACTTTC.

The CDR3 sequence: CASSPSGLAGNEQFF. The CDR3, as DNA: TGTGCCAGCAGTCCAAGCGGACTAGCGGGGAATGAGCAGTTCTTC. The rearrangement links TRBV6-1 to TRBJ2-1, with TRBD2 matching 12 bases. J gave up 7 bases and V 5 bases, and 6 bases lay outside the gene matches. The CDR3 runs to 15 residues. Germline-derived CDR1 and CDR2 are MNHNS and SASEGT.

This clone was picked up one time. The CDR3 sequence: CASSQRTPGSGANVLTF. DNA of the CDR3: TGTGCCAGCAGCCAGCGGACACCTGGCTCTGGGGCCAACGTCCTGACTTTC. The chain uses TRBV14 and TRBJ2-6; D might be TRBD1 (5 bases). V lost 3 bases, J lost 0 bases, and 12 bases lay in between. Germline CDR1 and CDR2: SGHDN and FVKESK. This CDR3 region has 17 residues.

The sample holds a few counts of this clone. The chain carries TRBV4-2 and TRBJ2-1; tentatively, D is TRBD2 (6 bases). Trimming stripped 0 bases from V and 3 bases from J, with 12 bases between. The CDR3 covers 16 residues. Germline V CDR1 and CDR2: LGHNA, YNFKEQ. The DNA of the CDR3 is TGTGCCAGCAGCCAAGACGTCGCCGGGAGCTACAATGAGCAGTTCTTC. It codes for CASSQDVAGSYNEQFF.

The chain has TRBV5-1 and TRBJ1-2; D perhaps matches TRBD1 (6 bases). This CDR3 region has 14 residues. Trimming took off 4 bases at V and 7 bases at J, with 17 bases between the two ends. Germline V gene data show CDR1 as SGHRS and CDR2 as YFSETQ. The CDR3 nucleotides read TGCGCCAGCAGCCCCGAGGACAGTCTATTTGGCTACACCTTC. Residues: CASSPEDSLFGYTF.

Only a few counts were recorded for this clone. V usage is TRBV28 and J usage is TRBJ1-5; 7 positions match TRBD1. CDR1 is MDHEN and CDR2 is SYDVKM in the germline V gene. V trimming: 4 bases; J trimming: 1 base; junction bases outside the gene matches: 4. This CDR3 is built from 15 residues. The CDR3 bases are TGTGCCAGCAGTTACGGACAGGAGAGCAATCAGCCCCAGCATTTT. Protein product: CASSYGQESNQPQHF.

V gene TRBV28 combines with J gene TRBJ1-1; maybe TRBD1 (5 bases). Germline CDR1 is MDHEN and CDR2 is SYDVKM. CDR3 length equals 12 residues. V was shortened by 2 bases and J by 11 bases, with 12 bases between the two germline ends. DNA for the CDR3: TGTGCCAGCAGTTTAATCGGCAGGGATGCTTTCTTT. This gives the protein CASSLIGRDAFF.

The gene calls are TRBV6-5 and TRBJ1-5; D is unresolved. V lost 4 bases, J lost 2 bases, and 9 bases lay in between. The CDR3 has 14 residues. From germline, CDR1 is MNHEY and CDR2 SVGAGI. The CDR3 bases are TGTGCCAGCAGTTGGTCCCAGGGCAATCAGCCCCAGCATTTT. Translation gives CASSWSQGNQPQHF.

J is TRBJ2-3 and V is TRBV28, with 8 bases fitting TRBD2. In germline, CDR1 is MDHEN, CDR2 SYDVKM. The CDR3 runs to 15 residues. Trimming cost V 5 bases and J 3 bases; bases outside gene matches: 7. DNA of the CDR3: TGTGCCAGCAGTCCCCCTCGGGGGGGGACAGATACGCAGTATTTT. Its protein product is CASSPPRGGTDTQYF.

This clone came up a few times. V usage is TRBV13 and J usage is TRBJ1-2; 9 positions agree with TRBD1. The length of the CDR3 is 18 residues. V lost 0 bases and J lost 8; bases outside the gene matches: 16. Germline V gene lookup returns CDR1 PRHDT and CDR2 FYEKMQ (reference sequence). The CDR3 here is CASSLGESVGQGLSGYTF. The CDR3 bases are TGTGCCAGCAGCTTAGGCGAATCGGTAGGACAGGGGCTTTCGGGCTACACCTTC.

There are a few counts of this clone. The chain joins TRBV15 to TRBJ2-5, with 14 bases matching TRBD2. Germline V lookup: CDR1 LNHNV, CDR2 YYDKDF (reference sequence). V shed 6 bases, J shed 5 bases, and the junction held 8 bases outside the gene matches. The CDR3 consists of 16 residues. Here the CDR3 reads CATREGLAGVRETQYF. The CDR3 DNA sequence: TGTGCCACCAGAGAGGGACTAGCGGGGGTCAGGGAGACCCAGTACTTC. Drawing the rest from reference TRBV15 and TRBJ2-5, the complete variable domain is DAMVIQNPRYQVTQFGKPVTLSCSQTLNHNVMYWYQQKSSQAPKLLFHYYDKDFNNEADTPDNFQSRRPNTSFCFLDIRSPGLGDTAMYLCATREGLAGVRETQYFGPGTRLLVL.

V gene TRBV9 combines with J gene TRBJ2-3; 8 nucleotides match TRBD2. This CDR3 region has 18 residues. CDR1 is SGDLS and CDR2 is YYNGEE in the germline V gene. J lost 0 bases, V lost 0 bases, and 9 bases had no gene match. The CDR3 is CASSVGSGGPPSTDTQYF. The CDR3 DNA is TGTGCCAGCAGCGTAGGGAGCGGGGGACCTCCGAGCACAGATACGCAGTATTTT.

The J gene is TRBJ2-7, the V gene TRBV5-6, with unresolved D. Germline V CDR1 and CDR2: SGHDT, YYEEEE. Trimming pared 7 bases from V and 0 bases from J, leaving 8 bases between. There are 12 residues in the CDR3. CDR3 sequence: CASGRSSYEQYF. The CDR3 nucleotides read TGTGCCAGCGGCCGGAGCTCCTACGAGCAGTACTTC.

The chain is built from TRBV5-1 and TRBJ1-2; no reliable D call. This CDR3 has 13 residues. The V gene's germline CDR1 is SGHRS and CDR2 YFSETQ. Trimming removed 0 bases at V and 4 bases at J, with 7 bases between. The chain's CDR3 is CASSLGEAYGYTF. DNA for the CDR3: TGCGCCAGCAGCTTGGGAGAGGCCTATGGCTACACCTTC.

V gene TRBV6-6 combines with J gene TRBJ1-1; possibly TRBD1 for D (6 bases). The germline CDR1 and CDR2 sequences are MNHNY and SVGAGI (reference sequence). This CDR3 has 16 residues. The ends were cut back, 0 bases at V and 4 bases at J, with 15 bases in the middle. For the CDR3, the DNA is TGTGCCAGCAGTTACTCGAACTCCGGGGGGGCCACTGAAGCTTTCTTT. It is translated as CASSYSNSGGATEAFF.

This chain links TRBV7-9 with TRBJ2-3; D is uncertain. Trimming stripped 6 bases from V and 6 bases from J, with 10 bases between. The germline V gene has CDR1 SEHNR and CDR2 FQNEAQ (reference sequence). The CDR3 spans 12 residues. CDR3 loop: CASRRHLDTQYF. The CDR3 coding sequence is TGTGCCAGCAGGCGCCACCTTGATACGCAGTATTTT. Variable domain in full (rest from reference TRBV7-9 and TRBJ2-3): DTGVSQNPRHKITKRGQNVTFRCDPISEHNRLYWYRQTLGQGPEFLTYFQNEAQLEKSRLLSDRFSAERPKGSFSTLEIQRTEQGDSAMYLCASRRHLDTQYFGPGTRLTVL.

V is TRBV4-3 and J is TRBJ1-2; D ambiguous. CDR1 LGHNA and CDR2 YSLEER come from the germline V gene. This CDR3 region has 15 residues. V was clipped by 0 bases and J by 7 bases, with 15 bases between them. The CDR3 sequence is CASSQESSWSGGYTF. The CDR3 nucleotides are TGCGCCAGCAGCCAAGAGAGTTCATGGTCGGGTGGCTACACCTTC.

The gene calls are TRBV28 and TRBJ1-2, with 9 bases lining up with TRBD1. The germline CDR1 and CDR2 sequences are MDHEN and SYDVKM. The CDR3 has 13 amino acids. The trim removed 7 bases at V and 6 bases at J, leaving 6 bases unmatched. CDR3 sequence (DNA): TGTGCCAGCAACCTCGGACAGGGGAATGGCTACACCTTC. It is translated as CASNLGQGNGYTF.

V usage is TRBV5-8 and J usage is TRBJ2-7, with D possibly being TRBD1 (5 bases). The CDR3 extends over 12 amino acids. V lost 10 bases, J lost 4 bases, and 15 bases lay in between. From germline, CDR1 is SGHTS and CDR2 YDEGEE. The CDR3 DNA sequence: TGTGCCGGTATGGGGCAGTTATACGAGCAGTACTTC. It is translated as CAGMGQLYEQYF.